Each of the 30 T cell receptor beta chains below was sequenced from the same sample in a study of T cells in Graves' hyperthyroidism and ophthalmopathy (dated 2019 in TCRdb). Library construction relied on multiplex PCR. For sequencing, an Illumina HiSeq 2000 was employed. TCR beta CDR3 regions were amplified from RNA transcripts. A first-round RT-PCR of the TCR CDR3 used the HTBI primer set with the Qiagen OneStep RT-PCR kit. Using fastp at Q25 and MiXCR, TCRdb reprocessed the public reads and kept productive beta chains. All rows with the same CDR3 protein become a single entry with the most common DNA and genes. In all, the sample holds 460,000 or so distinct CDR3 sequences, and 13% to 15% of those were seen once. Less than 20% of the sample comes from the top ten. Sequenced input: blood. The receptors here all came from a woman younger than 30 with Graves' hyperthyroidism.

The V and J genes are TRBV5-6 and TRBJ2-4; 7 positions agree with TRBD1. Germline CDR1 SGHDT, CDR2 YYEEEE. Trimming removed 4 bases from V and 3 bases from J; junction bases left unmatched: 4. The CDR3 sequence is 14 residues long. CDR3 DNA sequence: TGTGCCAGCAGCCAGACAGGGCTCAAAAACATTCAGTACTTC. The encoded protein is CASSQTGLKNIQYF.

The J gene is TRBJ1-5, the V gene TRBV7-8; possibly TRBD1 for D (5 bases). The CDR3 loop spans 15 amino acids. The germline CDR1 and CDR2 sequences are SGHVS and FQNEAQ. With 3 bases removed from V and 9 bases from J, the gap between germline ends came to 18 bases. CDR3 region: CASSFYLQGPRPQHF. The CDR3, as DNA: TGTGCCAGCAGCTTTTATTTGCAGGGACCTAGGCCCCAGCATTTT.

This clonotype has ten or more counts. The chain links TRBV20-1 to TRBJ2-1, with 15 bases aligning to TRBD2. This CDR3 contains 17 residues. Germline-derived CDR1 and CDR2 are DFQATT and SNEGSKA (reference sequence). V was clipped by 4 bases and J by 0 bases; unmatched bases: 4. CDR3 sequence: CSATGLAGGSSYNEQFF. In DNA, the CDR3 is TGCAGTGCTACAGGACTAGCGGGGGGGAGCTCCTACAATGAGCAGTTCTTC.

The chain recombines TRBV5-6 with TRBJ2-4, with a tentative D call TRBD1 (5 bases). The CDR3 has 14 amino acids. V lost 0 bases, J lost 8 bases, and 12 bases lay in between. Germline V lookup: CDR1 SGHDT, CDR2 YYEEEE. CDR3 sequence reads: CASSLGIGVDIQYF. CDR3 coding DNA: TGTGCCAGCAGCTTGGGGATAGGGGTTGACATTCAGTACTTC. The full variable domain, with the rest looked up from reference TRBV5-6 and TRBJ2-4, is DAGVTQSPTHLIKTRGQQVTLRCSPKSGHDTVSWYQQALGQGPQFIFQYYEEEERQRGNFPDRFSGHQFPNYSSELNVNALLLGDSALYLCASSLGIGVDIQYFGAGTRLSVL.

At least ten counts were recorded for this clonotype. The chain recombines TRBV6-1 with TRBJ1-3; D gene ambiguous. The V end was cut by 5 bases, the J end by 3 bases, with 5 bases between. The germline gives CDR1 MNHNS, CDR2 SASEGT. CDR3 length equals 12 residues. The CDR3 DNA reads TGTGCCAGCAGTCGTAGTGGAAACACCATATATTTT. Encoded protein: CASSRSGNTIYF.

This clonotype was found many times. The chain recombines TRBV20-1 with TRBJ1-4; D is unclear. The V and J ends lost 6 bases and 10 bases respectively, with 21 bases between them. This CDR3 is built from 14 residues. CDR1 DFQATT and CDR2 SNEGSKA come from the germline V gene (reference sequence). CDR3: CSAQEPSSGGKLFF. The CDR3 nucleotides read TGCAGTGCGCAAGAACCGTCCTCCGGAGGAAAACTGTTTTTT.

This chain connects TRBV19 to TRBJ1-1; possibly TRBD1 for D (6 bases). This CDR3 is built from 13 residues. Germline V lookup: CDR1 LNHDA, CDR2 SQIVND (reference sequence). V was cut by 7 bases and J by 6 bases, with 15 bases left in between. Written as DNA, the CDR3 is TGTGCCAGTAAGATTGGGGGCGCTTCTGAAGCTTTCTTT. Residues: CASKIGGASEAFF. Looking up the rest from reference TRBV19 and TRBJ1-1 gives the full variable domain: DGGITQSPKYLFRKEGQNVTLSCEQNLNHDAMYWYRQDPGQGLRLIYYSQIVNDFQKGDIAEGYSVSREKKESFPLTVTSAQKNPTAFYLCASKIGGASEAFFGQGTRLTVV.

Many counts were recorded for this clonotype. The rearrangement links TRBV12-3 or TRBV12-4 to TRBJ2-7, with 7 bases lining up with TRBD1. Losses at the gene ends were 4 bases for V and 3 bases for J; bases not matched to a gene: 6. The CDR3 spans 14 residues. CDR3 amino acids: CASSSDRQYYEQYF. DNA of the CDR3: TGTGCCAGCAGTTCGGACAGGCAATACTACGAGCAGTACTTC.

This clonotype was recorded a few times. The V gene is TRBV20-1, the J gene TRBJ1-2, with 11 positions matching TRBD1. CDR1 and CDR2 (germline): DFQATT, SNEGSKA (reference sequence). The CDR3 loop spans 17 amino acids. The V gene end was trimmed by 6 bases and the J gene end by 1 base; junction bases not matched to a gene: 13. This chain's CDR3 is CSAAGTGGSLVNYGYTF. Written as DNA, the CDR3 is TGCAGTGCAGCCGGGACAGGGGGGTCGTTAGTTAACTATGGCTACACCTTC.

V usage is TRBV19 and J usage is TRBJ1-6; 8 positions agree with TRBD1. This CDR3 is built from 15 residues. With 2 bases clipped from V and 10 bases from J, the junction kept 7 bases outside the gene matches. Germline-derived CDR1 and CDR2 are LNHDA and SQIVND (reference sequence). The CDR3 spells CASSIKGTGDSPLHF. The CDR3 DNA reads TGTGCCAGTAGTATAAAGGGGACAGGAGACTCACCCCTCCACTTT.

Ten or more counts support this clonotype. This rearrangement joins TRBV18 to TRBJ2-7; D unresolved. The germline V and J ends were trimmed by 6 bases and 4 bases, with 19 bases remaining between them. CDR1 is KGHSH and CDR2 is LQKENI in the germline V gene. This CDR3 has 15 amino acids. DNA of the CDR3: TGTGCCAGCTCCCTAGGTGATGGGCTGGGTTACGAGCAGTACTTC. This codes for CASSLGDGLGYEQYF.

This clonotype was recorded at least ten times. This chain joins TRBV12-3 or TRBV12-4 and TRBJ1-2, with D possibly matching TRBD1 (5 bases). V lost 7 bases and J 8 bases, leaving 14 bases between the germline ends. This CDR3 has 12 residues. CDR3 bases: TGTGCCAGCACCTTAGGGAGGGGCGGCTACACCTTC. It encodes CASTLGRGGYTF.

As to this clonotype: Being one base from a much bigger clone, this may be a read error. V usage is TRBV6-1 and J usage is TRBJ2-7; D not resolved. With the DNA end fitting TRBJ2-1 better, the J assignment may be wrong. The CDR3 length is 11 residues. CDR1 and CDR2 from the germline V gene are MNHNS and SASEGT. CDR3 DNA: TGTGCCAGCAAGGTCATCTACGAGCAGTTCTTC. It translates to CASKVIYEQFF.

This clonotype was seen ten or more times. CDR3 nucleotides: TGTGCCACCAGTGATGCCGGGACAGGGTGGGAGACCCAGTACTTC. It translates to CATSDAGTGWETQYF. The gene calls are TRBV24-1 and TRBJ2-5; 9 bases match TRBD1. In germline, CDR1 is KGHDR, CDR2 SFDVKD. This CDR3 has 15 residues. V was pared by 3 bases and J by 5 bases, with 6 bases of the junction left unmatched.

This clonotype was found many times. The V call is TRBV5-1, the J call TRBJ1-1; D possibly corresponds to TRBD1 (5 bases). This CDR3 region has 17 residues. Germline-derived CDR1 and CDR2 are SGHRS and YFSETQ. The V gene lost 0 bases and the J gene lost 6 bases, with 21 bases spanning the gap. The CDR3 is CASSLVVGGEGNAEAFF. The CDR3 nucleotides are TGCGCCAGCAGCTTGGTCGTCGGGGGGGAAGGAAATGCTGAAGCTTTCTTT.

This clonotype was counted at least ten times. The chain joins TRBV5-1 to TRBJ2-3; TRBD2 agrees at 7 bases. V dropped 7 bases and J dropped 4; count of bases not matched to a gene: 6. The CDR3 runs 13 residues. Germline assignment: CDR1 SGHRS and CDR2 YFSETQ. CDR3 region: CASGGDAADTQYF. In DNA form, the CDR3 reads TGCGCCAGCGGGGGGGACGCTGCAGATACGCAGTATTTT.

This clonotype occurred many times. Written as DNA, the CDR3 is TGTGCCAGCAACAGAATTTTAGACGAGCAGTACGTC. This translates into CASNRILDEQYV. The rearrangement uses TRBV6-1 and TRBJ2-7; D not resolved. Germline V gives CDR1 MNHNS, CDR2 SASEGT. The CDR3 contains 12 residues. Trimming took 7 bases from V and 5 from J, leaving 12 bases between them.

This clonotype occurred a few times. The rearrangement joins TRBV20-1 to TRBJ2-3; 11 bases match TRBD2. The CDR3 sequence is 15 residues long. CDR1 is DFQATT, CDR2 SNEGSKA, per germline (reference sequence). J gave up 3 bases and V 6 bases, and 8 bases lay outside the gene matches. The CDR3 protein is CSAGALAGGTDTQYF. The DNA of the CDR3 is TGCAGTGCCGGTGCCTTAGCGGGAGGGACAGATACGCAGTATTTT.

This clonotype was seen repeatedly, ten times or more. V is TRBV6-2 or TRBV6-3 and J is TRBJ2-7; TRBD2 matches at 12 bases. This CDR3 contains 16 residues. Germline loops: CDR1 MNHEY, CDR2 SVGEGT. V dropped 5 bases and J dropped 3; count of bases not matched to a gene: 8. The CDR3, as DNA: TGTGCCAGCAGTGGGGAAAAGACTAGCGGGAGCTACGAGCAGTACTTC. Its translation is CASSGEKTSGSYEQYF.

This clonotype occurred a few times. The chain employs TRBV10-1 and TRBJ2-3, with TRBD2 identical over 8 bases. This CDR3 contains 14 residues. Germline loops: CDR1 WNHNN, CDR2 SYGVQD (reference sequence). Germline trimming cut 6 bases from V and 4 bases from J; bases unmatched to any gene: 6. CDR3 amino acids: CASSKRELSDTQYF. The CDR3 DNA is TGCGCCAGCAGCAAGCGGGAGTTGTCAGATACGCAGTATTTT.

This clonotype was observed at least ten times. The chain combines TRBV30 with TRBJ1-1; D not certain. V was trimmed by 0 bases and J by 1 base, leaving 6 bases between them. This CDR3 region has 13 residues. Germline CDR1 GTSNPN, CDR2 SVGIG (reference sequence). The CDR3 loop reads CAWSVGRNTEAFF. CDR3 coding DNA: TGTGCCTGGAGTGTAGGCAGGAACACTGAAGCTTTCTTT.

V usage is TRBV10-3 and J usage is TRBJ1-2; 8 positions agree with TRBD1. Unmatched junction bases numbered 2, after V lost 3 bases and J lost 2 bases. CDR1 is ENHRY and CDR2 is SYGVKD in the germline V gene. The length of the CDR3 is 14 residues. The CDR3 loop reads CAISDRTGNYGYTF. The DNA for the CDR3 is TGTGCCATCAGTGACCGGACAGGGAACTATGGCTACACCTTC.

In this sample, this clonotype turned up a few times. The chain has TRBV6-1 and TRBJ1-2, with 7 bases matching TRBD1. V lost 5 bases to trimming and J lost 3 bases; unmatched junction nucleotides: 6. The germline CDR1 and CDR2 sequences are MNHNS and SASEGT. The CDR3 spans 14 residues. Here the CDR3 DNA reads TGTGCCAGCAGTCCCCGGGACAGTTACTATGGCTACACCTTC. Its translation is CASSPRDSYYGYTF.

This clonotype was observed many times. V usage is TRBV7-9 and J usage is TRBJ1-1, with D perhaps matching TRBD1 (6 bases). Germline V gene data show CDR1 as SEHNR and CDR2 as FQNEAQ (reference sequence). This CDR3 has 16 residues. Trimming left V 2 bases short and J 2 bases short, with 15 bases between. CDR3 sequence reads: CASSLLGGARNTEAFF. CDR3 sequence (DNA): TGTGCCAGCAGCTTACTCGGGGGGGCGCGTAACACTGAAGCTTTCTTT.

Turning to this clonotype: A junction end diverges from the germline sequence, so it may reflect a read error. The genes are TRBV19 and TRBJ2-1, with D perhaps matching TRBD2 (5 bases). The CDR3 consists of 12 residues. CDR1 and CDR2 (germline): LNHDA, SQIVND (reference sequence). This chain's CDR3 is CASSIAGDERFF. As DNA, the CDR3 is TGTGCCAGTAGTATAGCCGGGGATGAGCGGTTCTTC.

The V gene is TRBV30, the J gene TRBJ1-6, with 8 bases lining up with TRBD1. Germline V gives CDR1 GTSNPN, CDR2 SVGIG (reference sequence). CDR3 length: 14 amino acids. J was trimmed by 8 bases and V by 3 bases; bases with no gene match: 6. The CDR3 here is CAWSRGLADSPLHF. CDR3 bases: TGTGCCTGGAGCAGGGGGCTGGCGGATTCACCCCTCCACTTT.

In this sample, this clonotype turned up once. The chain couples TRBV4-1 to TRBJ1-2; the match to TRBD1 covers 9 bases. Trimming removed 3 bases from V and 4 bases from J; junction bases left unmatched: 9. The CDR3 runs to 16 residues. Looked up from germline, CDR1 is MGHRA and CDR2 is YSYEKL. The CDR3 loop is CASSHHGQGSIYGYTF. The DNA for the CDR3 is TGCGCCAGCAGCCACCACGGACAGGGGAGCATCTATGGCTACACCTTC.

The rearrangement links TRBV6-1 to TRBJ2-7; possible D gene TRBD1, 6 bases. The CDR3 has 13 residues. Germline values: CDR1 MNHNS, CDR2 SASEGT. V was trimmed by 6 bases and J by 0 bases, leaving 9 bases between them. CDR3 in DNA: TGTGCCAGCAGGATACAGGGCTCCTACGAGCAGTACGTC. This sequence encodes CASRIQGSYEQYV.

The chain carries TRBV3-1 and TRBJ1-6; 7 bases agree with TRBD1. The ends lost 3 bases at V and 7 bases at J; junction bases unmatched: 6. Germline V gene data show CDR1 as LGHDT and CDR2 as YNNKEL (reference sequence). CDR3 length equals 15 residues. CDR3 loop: CASSQTGSRNSPLHF. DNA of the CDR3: TGTGCCAGCAGCCAGACAGGGTCAAGGAATTCACCCCTCCACTTT. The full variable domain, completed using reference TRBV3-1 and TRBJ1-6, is DTAVSQTPKYLVTQMGNDKSIKCEQNLGHDTMYWYKQDSKKFLKIMFSYNNKELIINETVPNRFSPKSPDKAHLNLHINSLELGDSAVYFCASSQTGSRNSPLHFGNGTRLTVT.

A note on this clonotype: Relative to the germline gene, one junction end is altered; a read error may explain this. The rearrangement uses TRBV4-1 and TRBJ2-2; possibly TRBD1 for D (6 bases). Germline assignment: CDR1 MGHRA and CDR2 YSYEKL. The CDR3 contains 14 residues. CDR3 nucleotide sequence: TGCGCCAGCAGGACAGGAACGAACACCGGGGAGCTGCTTTTT. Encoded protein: CASRTGTNTGELLF.